This TCR beta chain was captured in a study of blood T cell repertoires in COVID-19. At the level of the study: Samples taken during acute and convalescent COVID-19 were collected in the United States, Italy and Spain. Sources were T cells, B-cell-depleted T cells, or PBMCs; the material itself was cDNA or gDNA.

As processed by the authors: Reference gene primer amplification gave nucleated cell count estimates. The method was immunoSEQ multiplex PCR; TCRdb's version includes in-frame clones alone and lacks a portion of them. For V, J and clone size, that table is used; D and trimming come from the DNA. The sample includes roughly 360,000 clones, 81% of them seen just once. The CDR3 runs to 14 residues. Germline CDR1 is MDHEN and CDR2 is SYDVKM. Trimming left V 8 bases short and J 1 base short, with 9 bases between. The material sequenced was peripheral blood. The rearrangement links TRBV28 to TRBJ1-6; D may be TRBD1 (5 bases). The origin of this receptor is a human donor with acute or convalescent COVID-19. The donor label of this sample is uncertain. The CDR3 DNA sequence: TGTGCCAGCTTGGGGGGTTCCTATAATTCACCCCTCCACTTT. The encoded protein is CASLGGSYNSPLHF. The full variable domain, completed using reference TRBV28 and TRBJ1-6, is DVKVTQSSRYLVKRTGEKVFLECVQDMDHENMFWYRQDPGLGLRLIYFSYDVKMKEKGDIPEGYSVSREKKERFSLILESASTNQTSMYLCASLGGSYNSPLHFGNGTRLTVT.